Included here is one T cell receptor (beta chain) sequence, with context. Naive CD8 isolation took CD45RO-negative cells positively selected for CCR7 and excluded terminally differentiated effector memory CD45RA+ cells. The run depth of the assay was deep. Repertoires were generated with immunoSEQ multiplex PCR, while TCRdb's copy carries only in-frame clones and drops some. Of 1.5 million to 2.5 million clones in the sample, 85% to 95% were seen once. The CDR3 is 13 residues long. Per germline, CDR1 SQVTM and CDR2 ANQGSEA. V was clipped by 4 bases and J by 6 bases, with 15 bases between them. These data originate in a study of shared clonotypes between healthy human individuals.

Material: naive CD8+ T cells sorted from blood. The chain carries TRBV29-1 and TRBJ1-2, with D tentatively TRBD1 (5 bases). The sequence was collected from a man younger than 35 in good health. CDR3 protein: CSVAGVNWNGYTF. Here the CDR3 DNA reads TGCAGCGTTGCGGGGGTAAATTGGAATGGCTACACCTTC.